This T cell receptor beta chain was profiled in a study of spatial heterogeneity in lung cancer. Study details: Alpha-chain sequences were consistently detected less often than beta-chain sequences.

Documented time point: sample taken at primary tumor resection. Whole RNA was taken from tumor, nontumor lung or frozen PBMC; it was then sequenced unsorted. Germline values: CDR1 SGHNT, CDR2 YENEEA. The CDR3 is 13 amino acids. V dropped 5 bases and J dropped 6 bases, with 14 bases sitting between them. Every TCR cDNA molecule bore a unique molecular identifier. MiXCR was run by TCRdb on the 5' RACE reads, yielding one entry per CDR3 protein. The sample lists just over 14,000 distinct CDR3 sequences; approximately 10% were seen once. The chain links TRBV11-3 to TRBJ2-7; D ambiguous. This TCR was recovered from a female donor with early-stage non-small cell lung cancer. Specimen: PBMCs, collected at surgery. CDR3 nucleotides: TGTGCCAGCAGCCTCTCCCCCCTCTCCGAGCAGTACTTC. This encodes CASSLSPLSEQYF.